The 2 T cell receptor beta chains below all came from one sample that was sequenced in a study of CD8+ T cells in alopecia areata. Regarding treatment: oral pan-JAK inhibitor, 5-10 mg twice daily. In each case, RNA was isolated and then reverse transcribed into cDNA as the sequencing template. Libraries were prepared by immunoSEQ multiplex PCR; TCRdb keeps only in-frame clonotypes and omits some of them. Of 95,000 to 110,000 clones in the sample, 65% to 90% were seen once. Sequencing was performed on CD8+ T cells sorted from blood, taken between weeks 30 and 35, from a patient treated with tofacitinib. The receptors were gathered from a human donor with alopecia areata.

In this sample, this clone turned up a few times. The chain couples TRBV19 to TRBJ2-1, with 7 bases fitting TRBD2. V lost 10 bases, J lost 3 bases, and 9 bases stayed unmatched. Germline lookup yields CDR1 LNHDA and CDR2 SQIVND (reference sequence). The CDR3 has 14 amino acids. The chain's CDR3 is CAISLGGDYNEQFF. For the CDR3, the DNA is TGTGCCATTAGCCTGGGAGGGGACTACAATGAGCAGTTCTTC.

The chain combines TRBV13 with TRBJ2-5; D ambiguous. Deletions cut 1 base from V and 5 bases from J, with 11 bases between. The V gene's germline CDR1 is PRHDT and CDR2 FYEKMQ (reference sequence). The CDR3 extends over 14 amino acids. The CDR3: CASSLVAYGETQYF. The CDR3, as DNA: TGTGCCAGCAGCTTAGTAGCCTATGGCGAGACCCAGTACTTC.